One sample yielded the 8 T cell receptor beta chains listed below, sequenced in a study of CD8 T cells in ankylosing spondylitis. MiXCR was run by TCRdb on the 5' RACE reads, yielding one entry per CDR3 protein. The sample has 250,000 or so distinct CDR3 sequences; about 10% are singletons. Input material: blood, either unsorted or a sorted T cell fraction (not recorded which). These receptors were collected from a male donor with ankylosing spondylitis or in good health (not recorded which).

The chain uses TRBV18 and TRBJ1-1; D gene ambiguous. Per germline, CDR1 KGHSH and CDR2 LQKENI. The V and J ends lost 6 bases and 7 bases respectively, with 18 bases between them. The CDR3 extends over 14 amino acids. The CDR3 coding sequence is TGTGCCAGCTCTGCAAAGGACGGCAGAGATGAAGCTTTCTTT. Translation gives CASSAKDGRDEAFF.

The V and J genes are TRBV7-8 and TRBJ2-1; 12 bases are shared with TRBD2. The CDR3 length is 17 residues. V gave up 3 bases and J gave up 8 bases; unmatched junction bases: 11. Germline CDR1 reads SGHVS; CDR2 reads FQNEAQ. For the CDR3, the DNA is TGTGCCAGCAGCTTCGTACTATCTAGCGGGAGGGACTATGAGCAGTTCTTC. As protein: CASSFVLSSGRDYEQFF.

This clonotype showed up many times. The V gene is TRBV5-1, the J gene TRBJ1-6; 8 nucleotides agree with TRBD1. Germline assignment: CDR1 SGHRS and CDR2 YFSETQ. V shed 0 bases, J shed 9 bases, and the junction held 8 bases outside the gene matches. The CDR3 has 16 residues. The CDR3 DNA follows: TGCGCCAGCAGCTTGGCACCGGGACAGGTTCGTTCACCCCTCCACTTT. Translated, it gives CASSLAPGQVRSPLHF. Combining the CDR3 with reference TRBV5-1 and TRBJ1-6 gives the whole variable domain KAGVTQTPRYLIKTRGQQVTLSCSPISGHRSVSWYQQTPGQGLQFLFEYFSETQRNKGNFPGRFSGRQFSNSRSEMNVSTLELGDSALYLCASSLAPGQVRSPLHFGNGTRLTVT.

This clonotype was counted ten times or more. The genes are TRBV20-1 and TRBJ2-1; D is unclear. Between the trimmed V and J ends, which lost 4 bases and 0 bases, there was a span of 16 bases. CDR3 length: 16 amino acids. The germline V gene has CDR1 DFQATT and CDR2 SNEGSKA (reference sequence). The CDR3 loop is CSAKVLGQSSYNEQFF. CDR3 bases: TGCAGTGCTAAAGTTCTCGGTCAAAGCTCCTACAATGAGCAGTTCTTC.

There are many counts of this clonotype. V and J are TRBV5-1 and TRBJ2-3; TRBD2 agrees at 10 bases. The CDR3 loop spans 16 amino acids. The ends lost 7 bases at V and 2 bases at J; junction bases unmatched: 10. The germline CDR1 and CDR2 sequences are SGHRS and YFSETQ. In nucleotides, the CDR3 is TGCGCCAGCCGAAATAGCCTAGCGGGAGCCACAGATACGCAGTATTTT. Its protein product is CASRNSLAGATDTQYF.

The table lists this clonotype with many counts. The chain couples TRBV20-1 to TRBJ2-5; D is undetermined. The CDR3 runs 12 residues. Germline V CDR1 and CDR2: DFQATT, SNEGSKA (reference sequence). CDR3 loop: CSPKRTEETQYF. The DNA of the CDR3 is TGCAGCCCAAAAAGGACGGAAGAGACCCAGTACTTC.

This clonotype occurred a few times. The chain couples TRBV10-3 to TRBJ1-1; 7 bases match TRBD1. The CDR3 is made up of 15 amino acids. V trimming: 6 bases; J trimming: 0 bases; junction bases outside the gene matches: 7. Germline V gene sequence: CDR1 ENHRY, CDR2 SYGVKD. The DNA for the CDR3 is TGTGCCATCAGGGACGGACAGGACGTGAACACTGAAGCTTTCTTT. Translated, it gives CAIRDGQDVNTEAFF.

The table lists this clonotype with many counts. V usage is TRBV10-3 and J usage is TRBJ2-1; 13 bases align to TRBD2. Germline loops: CDR1 ENHRY, CDR2 SYGVKD. Trimming cost V 6 bases and J 0 bases; bases outside gene matches: 2. The CDR3 sequence is 16 residues long. CDR3 sequence: CAIRRTSGSSYNEQFF. CDR3 DNA sequence: TGTGCCATCAGAAGGACTAGCGGGAGCTCCTACAATGAGCAGTTCTTC.